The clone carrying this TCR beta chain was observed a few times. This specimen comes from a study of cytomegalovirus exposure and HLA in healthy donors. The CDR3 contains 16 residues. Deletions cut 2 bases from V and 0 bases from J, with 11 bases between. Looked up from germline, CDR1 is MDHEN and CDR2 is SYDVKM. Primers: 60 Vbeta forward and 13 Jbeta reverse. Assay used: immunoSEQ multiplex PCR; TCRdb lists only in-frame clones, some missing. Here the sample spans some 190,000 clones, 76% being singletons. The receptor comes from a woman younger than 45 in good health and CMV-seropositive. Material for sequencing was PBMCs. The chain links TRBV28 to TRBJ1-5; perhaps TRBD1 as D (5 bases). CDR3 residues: CASSLPGTGSNQPQHF. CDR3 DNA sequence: TGTGCCAGCAGTTTACCAGGCACAGGTAGCAATCAGCCCCAGCATTTT.